A single sample gave rise to the 2 T cell receptor beta chains below, sequenced in a study of T cell repertoires in cytomegalovirus infection. The antigens of these receptors remain unknown. MiXCR, applied by TCRdb to the reads, yields one record per CDR3 protein. The sample yields 450,000 to 550,000 distinct CDR3 sequences, under 45% seen once. The input for sequencing was cultured PBMCs, taken from culture after CMV antigen stimulation. The receptors originated from a human donor in good health (CMV status not recorded). Some clones in this sample may be carry-over from other donors' samples.

The chain links TRBV7-2 to TRBJ1-6, with 7 bases aligning to TRBD1. This CDR3 has 14 residues. CDR1 SGHTA and CDR2 FQGNSA come from the germline V gene. V lost 5 bases, J lost 10 bases, and 8 bases stayed unmatched. The CDR3 is CASSRGTVESPLHF. The CDR3 DNA reads TGTGCCAGCAGCCGCGGGACAGTAGAATCACCCCTCCACTTT.

This clonotype was seen only a few times. The chain combines TRBV7-2 with TRBJ2-1, with TRBD2 identical over 8 bases. This CDR3 has 13 amino acids. From germline, CDR1 is SGHTA and CDR2 FQGNSA. The junction had 5 bases not matched to a gene; V was cut back by 5 bases and J by 8 bases. In DNA, the CDR3 is TGTGCCAGCAGCCGGGGGGGGTTGTATGAGCAGTTCTTC. As protein: CASSRGGLYEQFF.